These 19 T cell receptor beta chains originate from one sample sequenced in a study of early T cells in non-severe SARS-CoV-2 infection. TCRdb reprocessed the 5' RACE reads via MiXCR and lists one record per CDR3 protein. The sample has around 76,000 distinct CDR3 sequences; more than 14% are singletons. The sample here was whole blood, taken at baseline. All receptors come from an adult who was a healthcare worker with PCR-confirmed SARS-CoV-2 infection or an uninfected control (not recorded which).

Ten or more counts support this clonotype. This chain links TRBV7-6 with TRBJ1-1, with D possibly matching TRBD1 (6 bases). V was trimmed by 3 bases and J by 0 bases, leaving 11 bases between them. The germline V gene encodes CDR1 SGHVS and CDR2 FNYEAQ. This CDR3 spans 15 amino acids. In DNA form, the CDR3 reads TGTGCCAGCAGCTTGGGGGGGCCGGTGAACACTGAAGCTTTCTTT. The encoded protein is CASSLGGPVNTEAFF.

The rearrangement uses TRBV12-3 or TRBV12-4 and TRBJ1-2; D call uncertain. This CDR3 contains 12 residues. Trimming shortened V by 7 bases and J by 7 bases, and 13 bases separated the two germline ends. The CDR3 nucleotides read TGTGCCAGCACCACCAGAGGGTTTGGCTACACCTTC. Translation gives CASTTRGFGYTF.

This clonotype was observed at least ten times. This chain links TRBV20-1 with TRBJ2-3; D may be TRBD2 (6 bases). The length of the CDR3 is 15 residues. The germline V gene has CDR1 DFQATT and CDR2 SNEGSKA (reference sequence). V was clipped by 0 bases and J by 9 bases, with 19 bases between them. The CDR3 loop is CSARDPGGGDPTQYF. CDR3 DNA: TGCAGTGCTAGAGATCCGGGTGGAGGGGACCCCACGCAGTATTTT.

This clonotype appeared a few times. J is TRBJ1-1 and V is TRBV28; the D gene is possibly TRBD1 (6 bases). The germline V and J ends were trimmed by 7 bases and 2 bases, with 14 bases remaining between them. The CDR3 extends over 14 amino acids. Germline CDR1 and CDR2: MDHEN and SYDVKM. CDR3 bases: TGTGCCAGCACCTCGCACAGGGCTAACACTGAAGCTTTCTTT. Its protein product is CASTSHRANTEAFF. Based on the CDR3 plus reference TRBV28 and TRBJ1-1, the full variable domain is DVKVTQSSRYLVKRTGEKVFLECVQDMDHENMFWYRQDPGLGLRLIYFSYDVKMKEKGDIPEGYSVSREKKERFSLILESASTNQTSMYLCASTSHRANTEAFFGQGTRLTVV.

This clonotype was counted many times. The gene calls are TRBV20-1 and TRBJ2-1; TRBD2 aligns across 12 bases. Germline V gives CDR1 DFQATT, CDR2 SNEGSKA (reference sequence). V lost 2 bases, J lost 5 bases, and 13 bases stayed unmatched. This CDR3 has 18 amino acids. As DNA, the CDR3 is TGCAGTGCTAGATCTAGCGGGAGGGCAGTCGAGACCCACAATGAGCAGTTCTTC. It yields the protein CSARSSGRAVETHNEQFF.

V is TRBV29-1 and J is TRBJ2-1; D uncertain. CDR3 length: 16 residues. CDR1 is SQVTM, CDR2 ANQGSEA, per germline. V lost 2 bases and J 0 bases, leaving 14 bases between the germline ends. The chain's CDR3 is CSVEKNAASSYNEQFF. CDR3 sequence (DNA): TGCAGCGTTGAAAAGAACGCAGCTAGCTCCTACAATGAGCAGTTCTTC.

This clonotype was found a few times. This chain uses TRBV20-1 with TRBJ2-2; 13 bases line up with TRBD2. The V gene end was trimmed by 6 bases and the J gene end by 5 bases; junction bases not matched to a gene: 3. Germline V lookup: CDR1 DFQATT, CDR2 SNEGSKA (reference sequence). This CDR3 comprises 14 residues. CDR3 sequence reads: CSAPGLAGTGELFF. DNA of the CDR3: TGCAGTGCCCCGGGACTAGCGGGAACCGGGGAGCTGTTTTTT.

This clonotype was seen more than once but under ten times. The J gene is TRBJ2-1, the V gene TRBV20-1; D is ambiguous. The CDR3 length is 13 residues. Germline assignment: CDR1 DFQATT and CDR2 SNEGSKA (reference sequence). Trimming took 5 bases from V and 2 from J, leaving 10 bases between them. The CDR3 sequence is CSARTPPYNEQFF. CDR3 bases: TGCAGTGCTCGTACTCCACCCTACAATGAGCAGTTCTTC.

In its sample, this clonotype was seen a few times. The CDR3 sequence: CASSIQGRQDRVGNEQFF. In DNA form, the CDR3 reads TGTGCCAGTAGTATACAGGGGAGGCAGGACAGGGTTGGGAATGAGCAGTTCTTC. The chain joins TRBV19 to TRBJ2-1; TRBD1 matches at 8 bases. CDR1 and CDR2 from the germline V gene are LNHDA and SQIVND (reference sequence). The CDR3 consists of 18 residues. Trimming at V came to 2 bases and at J to 7 bases, leaving 16 bases not matched to a gene.

This clonotype was recorded at least ten times. This sequence joins TRBV18 and TRBJ2-7, with 7 bases fitting TRBD1. This CDR3 contains 14 residues. The germline gives CDR1 KGHSH, CDR2 LQKENI. V shed 6 bases, J shed 1 base, and the junction held 6 bases outside the gene matches. The CDR3: CASSKGANSYEQYF. DNA for the CDR3: TGTGCCAGCTCCAAGGGGGCTAATTCCTACGAGCAGTACTTC.

Only one count was recorded for this clonotype. A read error may be the cause here, since a much bigger clone is one base away. The chain carries TRBV28 and TRBJ2-1; TRBD2 might be the D (5 bases). The V end lost 7 bases, the J end lost 1 base, and 11 bases lay between the germline ends. The CDR3 spans 14 residues. The germline V gene has CDR1 MDHEN and CDR2 SYDVKM. This CDR3 is CASTMGVSYNEQFF. CDR3 DNA sequence: TGTGCCAGCACCATGGGAGTGTCCTACAATGAGCAGTTCTTC.

The chain links TRBV27 to TRBJ2-7; a weak D match, TRBD2 (6 bases). The CDR3 has 15 amino acids. The germline V gene has CDR1 MNHEY and CDR2 SMNVEV (reference sequence). V lost 2 bases and J lost 3, with 14 bases in between. Here the CDR3 DNA reads TGTGCCAGCAGTTTAGTCTGGGCGGAGGGCTACGAGCAGTACTTC. Residues: CASSLVWAEGYEQYF.

This clonotype was detected only a few times. The chain links TRBV28 to TRBJ1-4; D uncertain. Trimming removed 6 bases from V and 0 bases from J, with 8 bases in between. This CDR3 is built from 14 residues. CDR1 is MDHEN, CDR2 SYDVKM, per germline. CDR3 nucleotide sequence: TGTGCCAGCAGCTACAGTGCAACTAATGAAAAACTGTTTTTT. This sequence encodes CASSYSATNEKLFF.

This sequence joins TRBV11-2 and TRBJ2-1, with TRBD2 as a possible D gene (7 bases). The CDR3 extends over 14 amino acids. CDR1 and CDR2 (germline): SGHAT, FQNNGV. Deletions cut 0 bases from V and 9 bases from J, with 12 bases between. This CDR3 is CASSLDGLGGEQFF. The CDR3 coding sequence is TGTGCCAGCAGCTTAGATGGACTAGGGGGTGAGCAGTTCTTC.

Only a few counts were recorded for this clonotype. The chain carries TRBV27 and TRBJ2-1, with 9 bases lining up with TRBD2. The J segment lost 7 bases and the V segment lost 0 bases, leaving 4 bases of the junction unmatched. Germline V gene data show CDR1 as MNHEY and CDR2 as SMNVEV (reference sequence). The CDR3 totals 15 residues. This CDR3 reads CASSLSRLAGNEQFF. The CDR3 DNA reads TGTGCCAGCAGTTTATCGAGGCTAGCGGGGAATGAGCAGTTCTTC.

This clonotype was seen a few times. V gene TRBV14 combines with J gene TRBJ2-1; D possibly corresponds to TRBD1 (6 bases). The V end lost 3 bases, the J end lost 8 bases, and 11 bases lay between the germline ends. Germline CDR1 SGHDN, CDR2 FVKESK. CDR3 length equals 13 residues. Here the CDR3 DNA reads TGTGCCAGCAGCCAGGGGGCCTCCTATGAGCAGTTCTTC. It translates to CASSQGASYEQFF.

The gene calls are TRBV3-1 and TRBJ2-1; no firm D call. The CDR3 sequence is 13 residues long. The V gene lost 0 bases and the J gene lost 9 bases, with 9 bases spanning the gap. Germline V gene sequence: CDR1 LGHDT, CDR2 YNNKEL (reference sequence). CDR3 sequence: CASSQDRRREQFF. Here the CDR3 DNA reads TGTGCCAGCAGCCAAGATCGAAGGCGTGAGCAGTTCTTC.

The CDR3 region has the DNA TGTGCCAGCAGCACTCTCCATCACGCCTCTGGGGCCAACGTCCTGACTTTC. It is translated as CASSTLHHASGANVLTF. The chain employs TRBV7-9 and TRBJ2-6; no firm D call. The CDR3 totals 17 residues. The V gene's germline CDR1 is SEHNR and CDR2 FQNEAQ (reference sequence). V was shortened by 5 bases and J by 0 bases, with 14 bases between the two germline ends.

This clonotype was recorded many times. The chain is built from TRBV3-1 and TRBJ2-2; 7 nucleotides agree with TRBD1. V trimming: 4 bases; J trimming: 4 bases; junction bases outside the gene matches: 9. The CDR3 has 16 residues. Germline V gives CDR1 LGHDT, CDR2 YNNKEL (reference sequence). The CDR3, as DNA: TGTGCCAGCAGCCCCAGGACAGGCCTGAGCACCGGGGAGCTGTTTTTT. Translating gives CASSPRTGLSTGELFF.